This T cell receptor beta chain was documented in a study of cytomegalovirus exposure and HLA in healthy donors. Across the whole study: Early release data held 85 million to 95 million unique TCRs from HLA-typed donors.

Overall study results and limits: Owing to their indistinguishability, certain V segments, notably TRBV6-2 and TRBV6-3, were excluded. More clonal expansion characterized HLA-associated TCR beta chains than equally common others in a later analysis.

V gave up 5 bases and J gave up 4 bases; unmatched junction bases: 9. There are 16 residues in the CDR3. Germline V gene lookup returns CDR1 SEHNR and CDR2 FQNEAQ (reference sequence). Comments on this clone: No antigen is known for it.

With 60 Vbeta and 13 Jbeta primers, the PCR was carried out. Produced via immunoSEQ multiplex PCR; TCRdb's table is partial and in-frame only. The data contain about 190,000 clones, around 87% of them singletons. This chain uses TRBV7-9 with TRBJ2-5; 11 bases line up with TRBD1. Sequenced sample: PBMCs. The receptor's source is a man younger than 40 in good health and CMV-seronegative. CDR3 in amino acids: CASSPYPDRGRETQYF. The CDR3 coding sequence is TGTGCCAGCAGCCCTTACCCGGACAGGGGGCGAGAGACCCAGTACTTC.